This is a list of T cell receptor beta chains from one sample in a study of T cells in Graves' hyperthyroidism and ophthalmopathy. Via MiXCR, TCRdb re-called the multiplex PCR reads, giving one row per CDR3 protein. In the table there are approximately 510,000 distinct CDR3 sequences, 35% to 50% of which are singletons. Material: peripheral blood or thyroid tissue (not recorded which). The receptors were sampled from an adult woman with Graves' disease, either hyperthyroidism or ophthalmopathy (not recorded which). Both conserved end residues are part of each CDR3.

v_call: TRBV9
cdr3_length: 15
j_call: TRBJ1-2
cdr3_aa: CASSVEAGLNYGYTF

v_call: TRBV7-8
cdr3_length: 15
j_call: TRBJ2-7
cdr3_aa: CASSLSRGRVYEQYF

v_call: TRBV7-9
cdr3_length: 14
j_call: TRBJ1-3
cdr3_aa: CASSQTGSGNTIYF

v_call: TRBV11-2
cdr3_length: 14
j_call: TRBJ1-2
cdr3_aa: CASSSQSGVSGYTF

v_call: TRBV9
cdr3_length: 13
j_call: TRBJ2-7
cdr3_aa: CASSVGTSYEQYF

v_call: TRBV7-2
cdr3_length: 13
j_call: TRBJ1-1
cdr3_aa: CACSLGGYTEAFF

v_call: TRBV7-8
cdr3_length: 19
j_call: TRBJ2-2
cdr3_aa: CASSLVPGGGGVNTGELFF

v_call: TRBV2
cdr3_length: 15
j_call: TRBJ2-2
cdr3_aa: CASRKDYGGTGELFF

v_call: TRBV12-3/TRBV12-4
cdr3_length: 15
j_call: TRBJ1-5
cdr3_aa: CASMPHLEGNQPQHF

v_call: TRBV2
cdr3_length: 16
j_call: TRBJ1-6
cdr3_aa: CASSENRVAYNSPLHF

v_call: TRBV19
cdr3_length: 16
j_call: TRBJ2-2
cdr3_aa: CASTSPGTDLAGELFF

v_call: TRBV29-1
cdr3_length: 12
j_call: TRBJ2-7
cdr3_aa: CSSTSGRLEQYF

v_call: TRBV20-1
cdr3_length: 14
j_call: TRBJ2-2
cdr3_aa: CSARVASGNGELFF

v_call: TRBV15
cdr3_length: 16
j_call: TRBJ1-6
cdr3_aa: CATSSGGGIRNSPLHF

v_call: TRBV28
cdr3_length: 15
j_call: TRBJ2-7
cdr3_aa: CASTTSPLAGVTWYF

v_call: TRBV29-1
cdr3_length: 14
j_call: TRBJ2-5
cdr3_aa: CSVVKGSGSETQYF

v_call: TRBV19
cdr3_length: 14
j_call: TRBJ2-7
cdr3_aa: CASRGSGTSYEQYF

v_call: TRBV25-1
cdr3_length: 13
j_call: TRBJ1-2
cdr3_aa: CASSEDRGHGYTF

v_call: TRBV7-9
cdr3_length: 14
j_call: TRBJ1-4
cdr3_aa: CASSFGAGGGELFF

v_call: TRBV7-8
cdr3_length: 15
j_call: TRBJ1-2
cdr3_aa: CASSLWQGIPYGYTF

v_call: TRBV2
cdr3_length: 13
j_call: TRBJ1-6
cdr3_aa: CASLQGFDSPLHF

v_call: TRBV7-2
cdr3_length: 15
j_call: TRBJ2-2
cdr3_aa: CASSLGSVNTGELFF

v_call: TRBV6-5
cdr3_length: 16
j_call: TRBJ2-2
cdr3_aa: CASSSRGGVNTGELFF

v_call: TRBV20-1
cdr3_length: 13
j_call: TRBJ1-2
cdr3_aa: CSARSGSSYGYTF

v_call: TRBV7-2
cdr3_length: 15
j_call: TRBJ1-5
cdr3_aa: CASSLGSRDNQPQHF

v_call: TRBV4-3
cdr3_length: 14
j_call: TRBJ1-2
cdr3_aa: CASSQDDRNYGYTF

v_call: TRBV7-6
cdr3_length: 13
j_call: TRBJ1-6
cdr3_aa: CASSPGGFSPLHF

v_call: TRBV2
cdr3_length: 13
j_call: TRBJ1-5
cdr3_aa: CASTQGHNQPQHF

v_call: TRBV19
cdr3_length: 14
j_call: TRBJ2-7
cdr3_aa: CASSPAGPSYEQYF

v_call: TRBV4-1
cdr3_length: 15
j_call: TRBJ1-4
cdr3_aa: CASSQARVTNEKLFF

v_call: TRBV7-2
cdr3_length: 16
j_call: -
cdr3_aa: CASSLVGSGKVNEQFF

v_call: TRBV7-3
cdr3_length: 15
j_call: TRBJ1-2
cdr3_aa: CASSLNGQGLDGYTF

v_call: TRBV7-9
cdr3_length: 13
j_call: TRBJ1-5
cdr3_aa: CASSIDTAQPQHF

v_call: TRBV10-3
cdr3_length: 12
j_call: TRBJ1-2
cdr3_aa: CAISSLGYGYTF

v_call: TRBV20-1
cdr3_length: 17
j_call: TRBJ1-5
cdr3_aa: CSAREEFRDRENQPQHF

v_call: TRBV10-3
cdr3_length: 19
j_call: TRBJ1-2
cdr3_aa: CAIISGGTGVWAEYYGYTF

v_call: TRBV7-9
cdr3_length: 16
j_call: TRBJ2-5
cdr3_aa: CASRGGTAGSGETQYF

v_call: TRBV29-1
cdr3_length: 11
j_call: TRBJ1-1
cdr3_aa: CSVTGTNETFF

v_call: TRBV20-1
cdr3_length: 14
j_call: TRBJ1-1
cdr3_aa: CSARDVKGSTEAFF

v_call: TRBV2
cdr3_length: 12
j_call: TRBJ2-5
cdr3_aa: CASQGGGETQYF

v_call: TRBV4-1
cdr3_length: 14
j_call: TRBJ2-2
cdr3_aa: CASSHNPNTGELFF

v_call: TRBV7-9
cdr3_length: 15
j_call: TRBJ2-2
cdr3_aa: CASSLGSGSPGELFF